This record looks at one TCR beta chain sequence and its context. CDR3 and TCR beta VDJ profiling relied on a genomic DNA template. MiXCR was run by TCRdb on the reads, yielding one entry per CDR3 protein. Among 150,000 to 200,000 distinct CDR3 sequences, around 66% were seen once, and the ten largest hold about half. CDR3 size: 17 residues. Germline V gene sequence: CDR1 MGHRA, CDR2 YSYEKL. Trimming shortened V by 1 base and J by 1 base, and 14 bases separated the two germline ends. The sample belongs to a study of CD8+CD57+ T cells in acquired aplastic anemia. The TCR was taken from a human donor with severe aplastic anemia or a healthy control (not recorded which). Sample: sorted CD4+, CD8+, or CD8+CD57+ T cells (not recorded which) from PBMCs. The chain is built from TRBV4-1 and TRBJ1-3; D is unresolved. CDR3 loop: CASSQVWRPGSGNTIYF. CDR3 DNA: TGCGCCAGCAGCCAAGTATGGAGACCTGGGTCTGGAAACACCATATATTTT.